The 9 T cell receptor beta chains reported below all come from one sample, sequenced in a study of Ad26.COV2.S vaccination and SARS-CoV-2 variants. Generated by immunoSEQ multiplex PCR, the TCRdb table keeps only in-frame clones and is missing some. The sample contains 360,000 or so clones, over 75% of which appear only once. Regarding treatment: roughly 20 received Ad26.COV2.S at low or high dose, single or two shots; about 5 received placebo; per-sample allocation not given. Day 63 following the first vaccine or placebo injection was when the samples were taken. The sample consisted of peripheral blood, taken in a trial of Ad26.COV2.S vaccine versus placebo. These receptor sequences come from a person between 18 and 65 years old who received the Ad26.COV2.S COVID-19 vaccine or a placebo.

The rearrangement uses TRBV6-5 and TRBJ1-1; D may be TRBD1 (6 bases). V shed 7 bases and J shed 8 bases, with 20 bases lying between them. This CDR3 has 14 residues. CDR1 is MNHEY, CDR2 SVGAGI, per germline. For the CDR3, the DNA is TGTGCCAGCACCTCTAGGGGGACACGCCAGGAAGCTTTCTTT. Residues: CASTSRGTRQEAFF.

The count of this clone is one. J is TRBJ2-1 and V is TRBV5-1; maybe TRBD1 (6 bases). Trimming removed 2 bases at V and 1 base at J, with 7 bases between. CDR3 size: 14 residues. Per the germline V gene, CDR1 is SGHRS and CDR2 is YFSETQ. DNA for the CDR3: TGCGCCAGCAGCTTAACAGGGTCCTACAATGAGCAGTTCTTC. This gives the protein CASSLTGSYNEQFF. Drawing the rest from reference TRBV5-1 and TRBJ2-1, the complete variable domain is KAGVTQTPRYLIKTRGQQVTLSCSPISGHRSVSWYQQTPGQGLQFLFEYFSETQRNKGNFPGRFSGRQFSNSRSEMNVSTLELGDSALYLCASSLTGSYNEQFFGPGTRLTVL.

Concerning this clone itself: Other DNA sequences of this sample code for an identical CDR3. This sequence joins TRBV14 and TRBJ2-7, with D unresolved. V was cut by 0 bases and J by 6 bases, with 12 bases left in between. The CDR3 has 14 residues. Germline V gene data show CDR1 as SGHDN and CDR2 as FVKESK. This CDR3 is CASSQDLVSPEQYF. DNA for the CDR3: TGTGCCAGCAGCCAAGATCTTGTGAGTCCCGAGCAGTACTTC.

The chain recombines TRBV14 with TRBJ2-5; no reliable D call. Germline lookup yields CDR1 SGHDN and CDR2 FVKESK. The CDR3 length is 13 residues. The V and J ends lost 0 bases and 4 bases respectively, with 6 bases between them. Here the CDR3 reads CASSQDKRETQYF. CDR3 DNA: TGTGCCAGCAGCCAAGATAAGCGAGAGACCCAGTACTTC.

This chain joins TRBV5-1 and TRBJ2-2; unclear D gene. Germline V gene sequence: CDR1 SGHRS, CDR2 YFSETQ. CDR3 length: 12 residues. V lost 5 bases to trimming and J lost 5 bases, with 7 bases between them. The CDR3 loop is CASRVGTGELFF. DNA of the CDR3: TGCGCCAGCAGAGTGGGAACCGGGGAGCTGTTTTTT.

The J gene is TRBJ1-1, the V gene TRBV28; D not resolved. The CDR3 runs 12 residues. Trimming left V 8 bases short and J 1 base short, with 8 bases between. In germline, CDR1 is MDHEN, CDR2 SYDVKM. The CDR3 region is CASPPTNTEAFF. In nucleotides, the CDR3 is TGTGCCAGCCCCCCGACGAACACTGAAGCTTTCTTT.

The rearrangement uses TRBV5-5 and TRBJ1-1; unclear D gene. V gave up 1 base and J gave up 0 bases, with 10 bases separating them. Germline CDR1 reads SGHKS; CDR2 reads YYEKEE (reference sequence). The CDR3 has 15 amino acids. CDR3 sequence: CASSLNVKVNTEAFF. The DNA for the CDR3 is TGTGCCAGCAGCTTGAATGTTAAGGTGAACACTGAAGCTTTCTTT.

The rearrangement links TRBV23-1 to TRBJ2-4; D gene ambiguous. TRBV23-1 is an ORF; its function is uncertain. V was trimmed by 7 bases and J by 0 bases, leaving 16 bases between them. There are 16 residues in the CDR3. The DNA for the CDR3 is TGCGCCAGCACTTTAATAAGGTGGGAAGCCAAAAACATTCAGTACTTC. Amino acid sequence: CASTLIRWEAKNIQYF.

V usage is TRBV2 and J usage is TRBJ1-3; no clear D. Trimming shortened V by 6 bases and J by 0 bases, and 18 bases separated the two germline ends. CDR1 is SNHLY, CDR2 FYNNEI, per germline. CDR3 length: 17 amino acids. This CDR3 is CASRWRMTVSSGNTIYF. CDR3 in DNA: TGTGCCAGCAGATGGAGAATGACGGTGAGCTCTGGAAACACCATATATTTT.